Each of the 26 T cell receptor beta chains below was sequenced from the same sample in a study of CD8 T cells in Susac syndrome. An amount of RNA that ranged from roughly 0.5 to 1 ug was reverse transcribed with random hexamers. A single record per CDR3 protein comes from TCRdb applying MiXCR to the immunoSEQ multiplex PCR reads. The table shows about 140,000 distinct CDR3 sequences, with 85% to 95% occurring only once. The specimen sequenced was CD4+ T cells from PBMCs. These receptors all come from a human donor with multiple sclerosis.

This clonotype was recorded only once. CDR3 protein: CASSSTTAINTEAFF. DNA for the CDR3: TGTGCCAGCAGTTCCACTACAGCGATTAACACTGAAGCTTTCTTT. The chain is built from TRBV28 and TRBJ1-1, with D hard to call. Trimming pared 4 bases from V and 2 bases from J, leaving 14 bases between. Germline V gene data show CDR1 as MDHEN and CDR2 as SYDVKM. The CDR3 totals 15 residues.

The chain uses TRBV5-1 and TRBJ2-3, with D tentatively TRBD1 or TRBD2 (5 bases each). The V gene's germline CDR1 is SGHRS and CDR2 YFSETQ. V was trimmed by 4 bases and J by 10 bases, leaving 13 bases between them. This CDR3 spans 12 amino acids. The CDR3, as DNA: TGCGCCAGCAGCCCCGGGACCAACGCGCAGTATTTT. This codes for CASSPGTNAQYF.

The genes are TRBV19 and TRBJ2-1; D not certain. Germline V gives CDR1 LNHDA, CDR2 SQIVND (reference sequence). V was clipped by 3 bases and J by 7 bases, with 7 bases between them. The CDR3 totals 12 residues. The CDR3 bases are TGTGCCAGTAGTATTCGACTGAATGAGCAGTTCTTC. Its protein is CASSIRLNEQFF.

This clonotype appeared once. V gene TRBV7-9 combines with J gene TRBJ1-2; TRBD1 is a possible D gene (6 bases). Trimming cost V 0 bases and J 8 bases, with 16 bases left between them. Germline V gives CDR1 SEHNR, CDR2 FQNEAQ (reference sequence). This CDR3 has 15 residues. CDR3 nucleotide sequence: TGTGCCAGCAGCTTAGCAAAGACGGGGGGCGAGGGCTACACCTTC. Amino acid sequence: CASSLAKTGGEGYTF.

The chain joins TRBV23-1 to TRBJ1-1, with TRBD1 matching 8 bases. TRBV23-1 is noted as an ORF with a role that remains uncertain. V trimming: 3 bases; J trimming: 6 bases; junction bases outside the gene matches: 15. The CDR3 contains 17 residues. Here the CDR3 reads CASSQSHPGQDGPEAFF. The CDR3 DNA sequence: TGCGCCAGCAGTCAGTCACACCCGGGACAGGACGGGCCTGAAGCTTTCTTT.

The V gene is TRBV13, the J gene TRBJ2-1, with 7 nucleotides matching TRBD2. Unmatched junction bases numbered 8, after V lost 0 bases and J lost 6 bases. This CDR3 is 16 amino acids long. The germline gives CDR1 PRHDT, CDR2 FYEKMQ (reference sequence). Here the CDR3 DNA reads TGTGCCAGCAGCTTAGGCCCTAGCGGCCTCAGCAATGAGCAGTTCTTC. The encoded protein is CASSLGPSGLSNEQFF.

This clonotype was seen a few times. The J gene is TRBJ1-2, the V gene TRBV12-3 or TRBV12-4; D is unresolved. This CDR3 comprises 12 residues. Trimming left V 0 bases short and J 4 bases short, with 3 bases between. The CDR3: CASSLAGYGYTF. The CDR3 DNA reads TGTGCCAGCAGTTTAGCGGGCTATGGCTACACCTTC.

The rearrangement joins TRBV19 to TRBJ2-3; the match to TRBD1 covers 8 bases. J lost 4 bases, V lost 1 base, and 1 base had no gene match. This CDR3 has 14 residues. Germline V gene data show CDR1 as LNHDA and CDR2 as SQIVND (reference sequence). The CDR3, as DNA: TGTGCCAGTAGTATAGGGACAGGGCCAGATACGCAGTATTTT. Encoded protein: CASSIGTGPDTQYF.

The chain carries TRBV19 and TRBJ2-7, with 11 bases identical to TRBD2. The J segment lost 2 bases and the V segment lost 6 bases, leaving 12 bases of the junction unmatched. Per germline, CDR1 LNHDA and CDR2 SQIVND (reference sequence). The CDR3 has 17 amino acids. CDR3 loop: CASSSTFSGRDTYEQYF. CDR3 DNA: TGTGCCAGTAGCTCTACTTTTAGCGGGAGGGATACCTACGAGCAGTACTTC.

The CDR3 DNA is TGCAGTGCTAGTAGGAGTATCTACGAGCAGTACTTC. Its protein product is CSASRSIYEQYF. This chain joins TRBV20-1 and TRBJ2-7; D is undetermined. The CDR3 totals 12 residues. Germline lookup yields CDR1 DFQATT and CDR2 SNEGSKA (reference sequence). V was pared by 3 bases and J by 3 bases, with 9 bases between.

The V and J genes are TRBV20-1 and TRBJ2-1; 10 bases map to TRBD2. Germline trimming cut 3 bases from V and 5 bases from J; bases unmatched to any gene: 10. Germline assignment: CDR1 DFQATT and CDR2 SNEGSKA (reference sequence). This CDR3 is 16 amino acids long. CDR3 in DNA: TGCAGTGCTAGCCCTTGGGGGACTAGCGCCAACAATGAGCAGTTCTTC. Translation gives CSASPWGTSANNEQFF.

This clonotype was observed a single time. The CDR3 loop reads CSVRTGSYEQYF. CDR3 bases: TGCAGCGTTCGGACAGGTTCCTACGAGCAGTACTTC. V gene TRBV29-1 combines with J gene TRBJ2-7; 7 bases line up with TRBD1. This CDR3 comprises 12 residues. CDR1 is SQVTM, CDR2 ANQGSEA, per germline. Trimming took 5 bases from V and 1 from J; bases not matched to a gene: 2.

The chain couples TRBV20-1 to TRBJ2-3, with 8 bases fitting TRBD2. With V trimmed by 0 bases and J by 9 bases, 8 bases remained unmatched. Per the germline V gene, CDR1 is DFQATT and CDR2 is SNEGSKA (reference sequence). The CDR3 covers 14 residues. The CDR3 sequence is CSARDDGGDGTQYF. CDR3 nucleotides: TGCAGTGCTAGAGATGACGGGGGGGATGGGACGCAGTATTTT.

This clonotype was detected only once. The chain is built from TRBV12-3 or TRBV12-4 and TRBJ1-1; no firm D call. The CDR3 has 13 residues. V lost 7 bases and J lost 0, with 9 bases in between. CDR3 sequence (DNA): TGTGCCAGCAATATCGACCTGAACACTGAAGCTTTCTTT. Residues: CASNIDLNTEAFF.

The chain employs TRBV29-1 and TRBJ2-3; D might be TRBD2 (5 bases). Between the trimmed V and J ends, which lost 8 bases and 1 base, there was a span of 7 bases. In germline, CDR1 is SQVTM, CDR2 ANQGSEA. The CDR3 consists of 11 residues. CDR3 coding DNA: TGCAGCTCGAGGGGCACAGATACGCAGTATTTT. Amino acid sequence: CSSRGTDTQYF.

The J gene is TRBJ2-7, the V gene TRBV29-1; 10 nucleotides match TRBD2. CDR1 is SQVTM and CDR2 is ANQGSEA in the germline V gene. V shed 1 base and J 2 bases; nucleotides not matched to a gene: 5. This CDR3 comprises 15 residues. The DNA for the CDR3 is TGCAGCGTTGAAGGCCTAGCGGGAGATCCCTACGAGCAGTACTTC. It codes for CSVEGLAGDPYEQYF.

The CDR3 region is CASSESGTANYGYTF. CDR3 DNA: TGTGCCAGCAGTGAATCTGGGACAGCTAACTATGGCTACACCTTC. The V call is TRBV25-1, the J call TRBJ1-2; TRBD1 matches at 7 bases. Germline V CDR1 and CDR2: MGHDK, SYGVNS. J lost 0 bases, V lost 1 base, and 2 bases had no gene match. This CDR3 comprises 15 residues.

The genes are TRBV3-1 and TRBJ2-5; D perhaps matches TRBD1 (5 bases). Germline V gene sequence: CDR1 LGHDT, CDR2 YNNKEL (reference sequence). The CDR3 runs to 16 residues. Trimming took off 0 bases at V and 5 bases at J, with 16 bases between the two ends. For the CDR3, the DNA is TGTGCCAGCAGCCAAGATCAGGGCAGGTTGGAGGAGACCCAGTACTTC. This translates into CASSQDQGRLEETQYF.

This chain joins TRBV24-1 and TRBJ2-1; 9 bases agree with TRBD2. J was trimmed by 9 bases and V by 7 bases; bases with no gene match: 9. CDR3 length: 14 residues. Germline CDR1 KGHDR, CDR2 SFDVKD. The CDR3 here is CATSNSGSTPEQFF. DNA for the CDR3: TGTGCCACCAGCAATAGCGGGAGCACCCCTGAGCAGTTCTTC.

The gene calls are TRBV7-9 and TRBJ1-2; D gene ambiguous. Germline V CDR1 and CDR2: SEHNR, FQNEAQ (reference sequence). This CDR3 contains 15 residues. V gave up 0 bases and J gave up 6 bases, with 14 bases separating them. Here the CDR3 DNA reads TGTGCCAGCAGCTTAGCGTTCCGCAGGTACAATGGCTACACCTTC. It is translated as CASSLAFRRYNGYTF.

The chain is built from TRBV2 and TRBJ2-7; perhaps TRBD2 as D (5 bases). Trimming took off 6 bases at V and 2 bases at J, with 14 bases between the two ends. Germline CDR1 is SNHLY and CDR2 is FYNNEI. The CDR3 has 14 residues. The chain's CDR3 is CASRRALTTYEQYF. The CDR3 DNA reads TGTGCCAGCAGGCGGGCCTTGACGACCTACGAGCAGTACTTC. Full variable domain (missing parts from reference TRBV2 and TRBJ2-7): EPEVTQTPSHQVTQMGQEVILRCVPISNHLYFYWYRQILGQKVEFLVSFYNNEISEKSEIFDDQFSVERPDGSNFTLKIRSTKLEDSAMYFCASRRALTTYEQYFGPGTRLTVT.

The table lists this clonotype with a count of one. The chain has TRBV9 and TRBJ2-1; 10 positions match TRBD2. The V gene end was trimmed by 0 bases and the J gene end by 1 base; junction bases not matched to a gene: 7. Germline V lookup: CDR1 SGDLS, CDR2 YYNGEE. There are 18 residues in the CDR3. CDR3 bases: TGTGCCAGCAGCGTAGGGCTAGCGGGAGTATCGTCCTACAATGAGCAGTTCTTC. Protein sequence: CASSVGLAGVSSYNEQFF. The full variable domain, rest sourced from reference TRBV9 and TRBJ2-1, is DSGVTQTPKHLITATGQRVTLRCSPRSGDLSVYWYQQSLDQGLQFLIQYYNGEERAKGNILERFSAQQFPDLHSELNLSSLELGDSALYFCASSVGLAGVSSYNEQFFGPGTRLTVL.

This chain uses TRBV19 with TRBJ2-1, with D perhaps TRBD1 (6 bases). Trimming removed 3 bases from V and 1 base from J, with 13 bases in between. Germline CDR1 LNHDA, CDR2 SQIVND (reference sequence). This CDR3 has 16 amino acids. The chain's CDR3 is CASSMSQGYSYNEQFF. For the CDR3, the DNA is TGTGCCAGTAGTATGTCTCAGGGGTATTCCTACAATGAGCAGTTCTTC.

This clonotype was counted once. The chain uses TRBV20-1 and TRBJ2-5; D is undetermined. Germline V gene sequence: CDR1 DFQATT, CDR2 SNEGSKA (reference sequence). V was shortened by 1 base and J by 5 bases, with 17 bases between the two germline ends. The CDR3 has 15 amino acids. CDR3: CSARGQKGNQETQYF. The CDR3 region has the DNA TGCAGTGCTAGAGGGCAGAAGGGAAATCAGGAGACCCAGTACTTC.

In its sample, this clonotype was seen a few times. The gene calls are TRBV29-1 and TRBJ2-7, with D unresolved. Trimming left V 4 bases short and J 4 bases short, with 8 bases between. CDR3 length: 11 amino acids. From germline, CDR1 is SQVTM and CDR2 ANQGSEA. Here the CDR3 DNA reads TGCAGCGTTGGTTCCGGTTACGAGCAGTACTTC. It translates to CSVGSGYEQYF.

The gene calls are TRBV29-1 and TRBJ1-2; no clear D gene. This CDR3 contains 11 residues. V was shortened by 7 bases and J by 0 bases, with 6 bases between the two germline ends. Germline lookup yields CDR1 SQVTM and CDR2 ANQGSEA. CDR3 amino acids: CSATANYGYTF. CDR3 nucleotide sequence: TGCAGCGCCACGGCTAACTATGGCTACACCTTC.